The sequence of this T cell receptor beta chain was determined in a study of blood T cell dynamics during melanoma immunotherapy. Time point given: week 3, after first cycle of checkpoint inhibitor. Some clones are missing from TCRdb's copy, which holds only in-frame ones; the method was immunoSEQ multiplex PCR. Here the sample spans more than 10,000 clones, approximately 89% being singletons. The V gene's germline CDR1 is MNHEY and CDR2 SMNVEV (reference sequence). CDR3 length: 15 residues. The germline V and J ends were trimmed by 0 bases and 7 bases, with 13 bases remaining between them. The TCR sequence derives from a human donor with melanoma. The rearrangement links TRBV27 to TRBJ1-5, with D perhaps matching TRBD1 (6 bases). The sequencing used effector memory CD8+ T cells from blood, collected from a patient treated with checkpoint blockade. CDR3 protein: CASSLSRGTGQPQHF. CDR3 bases: TGTGCCAGCAGTTTATCGAGGGGTACAGGGCAGCCCCAGCATTTT.